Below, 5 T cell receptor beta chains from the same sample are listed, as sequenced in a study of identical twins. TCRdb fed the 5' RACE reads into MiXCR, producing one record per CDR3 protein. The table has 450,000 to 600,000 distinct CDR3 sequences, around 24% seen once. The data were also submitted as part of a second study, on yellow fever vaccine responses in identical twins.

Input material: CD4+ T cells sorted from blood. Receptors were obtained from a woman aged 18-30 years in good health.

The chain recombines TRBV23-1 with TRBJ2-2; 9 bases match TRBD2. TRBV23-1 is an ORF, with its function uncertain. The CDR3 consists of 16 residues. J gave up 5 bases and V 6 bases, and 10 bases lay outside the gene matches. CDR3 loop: CASRPRLADITGELFF. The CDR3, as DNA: TGCGCCAGCAGACCCAGACTAGCGGACATAACCGGGGAGCTGTTTTTT.

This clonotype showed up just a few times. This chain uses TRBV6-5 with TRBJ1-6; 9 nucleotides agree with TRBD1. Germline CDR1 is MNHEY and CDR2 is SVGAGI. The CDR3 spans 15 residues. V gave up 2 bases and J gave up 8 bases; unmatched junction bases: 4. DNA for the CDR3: TGTGCCAGCAGTTACACGGGACAGGGACATTCACCCCTCCACTTT. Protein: CASSYTGQGHSPLHF.

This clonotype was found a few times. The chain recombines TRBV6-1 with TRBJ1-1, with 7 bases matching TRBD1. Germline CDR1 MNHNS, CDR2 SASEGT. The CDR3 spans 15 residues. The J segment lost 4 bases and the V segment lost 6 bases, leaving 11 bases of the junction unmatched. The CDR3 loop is CASRRDRGPLTEAFF. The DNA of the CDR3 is TGTGCCAGCAGAAGGGACAGAGGTCCTCTCACTGAAGCTTTCTTT.

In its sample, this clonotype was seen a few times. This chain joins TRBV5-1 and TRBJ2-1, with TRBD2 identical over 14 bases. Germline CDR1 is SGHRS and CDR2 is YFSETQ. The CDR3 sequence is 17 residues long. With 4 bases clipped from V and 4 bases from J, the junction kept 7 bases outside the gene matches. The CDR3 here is CASSTGLAGGGYNEQFF. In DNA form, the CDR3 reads TGCGCCAGCAGCACCGGACTAGCGGGAGGCGGATACAATGAGCAGTTCTTC.

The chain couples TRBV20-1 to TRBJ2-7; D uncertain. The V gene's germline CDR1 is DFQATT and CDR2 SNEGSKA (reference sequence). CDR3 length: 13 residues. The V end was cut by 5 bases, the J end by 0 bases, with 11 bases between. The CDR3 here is CSAFDRSSYEQYF. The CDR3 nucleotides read TGCAGTGCTTTCGACCGGAGCTCCTACGAGCAGTACTTC.